This TCR beta chain was captured by sequencing in a study of molecular identifiers for immune sequencing clone quantification. Notes on the study in general: Effector cells kept over 98% of their molecules in clones above 20 RNA copies, while naive cells kept under 1% there.

Germline CDR1 is DFQATT and CDR2 is SNEGSKA (reference sequence). The CDR3 is 15 amino acids. V was cut by 3 bases and J by 0 bases, with 15 bases left in between. This clonotype was observed a handful of times. The antigen remains undetermined. TCRdb analysed the PCR reads with MiXCR anew, one entry per CDR3 protein. The sample holds a few hundred thousand distinct CDR3 sequences, 20% to 25% seen once. V is TRBV20-1 and J is TRBJ2-7; D might be TRBD1 or TRBD2, each matching 5 bases. Sequencing was performed on naive CD8+ T cells from blood, with Jurkat cell RNA spiked in. The subset denotes: FACS-sorted CD8+CD4-CCR7+CD45RA+ naive T cells. The origin of this receptor is a human donor in good health. Some libraries in this study had Jurkat cell RNA spiked in. The CDR3 here is CSASRWDEYSYEQYF. The CDR3 nucleotides read TGCAGTGCTAGCCGGTGGGACGAGTACTCCTACGAGCAGTACTTC.